This T cell receptor (beta chain) is drawn from a study of CD8+ T cells in alopecia areata (dated by TCRdb to between 2018 and 2020). For context, the study as a whole: The treated patients, all with moderate-to-severe alopecia areata, were enrolled in an open-label pilot trial of oral tofacitinib given at 5 to 10 mg twice daily. Patients received tofacitinib for 6 to 18 months and were then followed off drug for 6 months to check for delayed response and recurrence. The SALT score, which quantifies the percentage of affected scalp surface area, was used to measure disease severity in treated patients. High-throughput TCRbeta sequencing was used to examine T cell clonal expansion in alopecia areata in both the C3H/HeJ mouse model and human patients. In humans, TCRbeta sequencing was performed on scalp tissue and on sorted CD4+ and CD8+ peripheral blood T cells from healthy controls and from patients with patchy or totalis/universalis alopecia areata. Tofacitinib-treated patients had biopsies at baseline and at 4 and 24 weeks of treatment, with a later scalp biopsy in several patients. Scalp clonality was compared among normal scalp (n=4), patchy alopecia areata scalp (n=8), and alopecia totalis/universalis scalp (n=8). RNA was extracted with the PAXgene miRNA kit for fixed scalp, the miRNeasy kit for PBMCs, and the RNeasy kit for mouse skin. immunoSEQ multiplex PCR using 35 Vbeta forward primers and 13 Jbeta reverse primers was used to amplify TCRbeta CDR3 regions.

The treatment or condition label here, explained by the study, means: oral pan-JAK inhibitor, 5-10 mg twice daily. Peripheral blood and lesional scalp punch biopsies were obtained from patients with alopecia areata. After PBMCs were isolated by density centrifugation and stained for CD3, CD4 and CD8, a FACSAria was used to sort CD4+ and CD8+ T cells. Study-level results and caveats: Shared TCR sequences between patients were less evident than in mice, which may be partly attributable to HLA diversity in the patient population. With tofacitinib, both scalp clonality and the number of expanded CD8+ clones among the top 100 scalp clones went down significantly. Many expanded lesional clones were found to persist in scalp and blood during tofacitinib treatment, and relapse after treatment cessation may be partly explained by this persistence. Resident alphabeta T cells in normal human skin are also sequenced, complicating scalp TCR repertoire analysis, unlike mouse skin dominated by gammadelta T cells. Lesional scalp, especially in alopecia totalis/universalis, showed higher clonality and more expanded CD8+ clones than normal scalp, suggesting antigenic drive. Because the treated cohort was small and had just a single nonresponder, larger studies are needed to establish links between baseline CD8+ expansion and response.

The library was generated by the immunoSEQ multiplex PCR assay. For TCR sequencing, RNA was extracted from every sample and reverse transcribed into cDNA to serve as template. First-strand cDNA was synthesized with SuperScript III using a 2:1 mix of oligo-dT and random hexamers. A synthetic immune receptor repertoire was used to measure amplification bias, and any remaining bias was corrected computationally. Under the source paper's analysis protocol: Raw reads were preprocessed to remove errors, and CDR3 was defined according to IMGT conventions as the region from the conserved cysteine to phenylalanine. Clonality was computed by normalizing Shannon entropy by log2 of the number of productive unique TCRs and subtracting the result from 1. CD4 or CD8 identity of scalp clones was inferred by cross-referencing scalp TCRbeta sequences with sorted blood CD4 and CD8 repertoires. Sourced from immuneACCESS, this table was stored by TCRdb with only in-frame sequences that have V and J called. A share of the clones is absent; for the studies checked, an unresolved V gene accounts for under half, and the remainder has no known explanation. Clone size and the V and J calls come from that table; the DNA yielded D and trimming. In all, the sample holds over 60,000 clones, and 46% of those were seen once. 20% of the sample belongs to the ten largest clones.

Notes on this clone: The antigen it recognizes is unknown. One base away there is no much larger clone; base qualities are not given.

V is shortened by 4 bases, J by 4 bases, and the region joining them spans 4 bases. CDR1 and CDR2 are read off the germline V gene (reference sequence) as MNHEY and SMNVEV. The CDR3 has 12 amino acids, counting the end cysteine and phenylalanine. The CDR3 DNA has 36 bases and is translated from base 1. The chain is encoded by TRBV27 joined to TRBJ2-2; the D gene assignment is ambiguous. The specimen comprised CD8+ T cells sorted from blood, sampled at approximately week 36, from a patient treated with tofacitinib. The receptor was derived from a human donor with alopecia areata. The CDR3 amino acid sequence is: CASSSLTGELFF. The DNA sequence is TGTGCCAGCAGTTCCCTCACCGGGGAGCTGTTTTTT.